The clone carrying this T cell receptor (beta chain) was seen ten or more times. Time point indicated: before trial treatment. cDNA synthesis used a TRAV/TRBV-specific primer set for both chains. For amplifying TCRs, the PCR ran for around 20 cycles with Phusion, which was used together with a constant-region primer and the adapter on the V primers. mRNA isolates were amplified via in vitro transcription. MiXCR was run by TCRdb on the reads, yielding one entry per CDR3 protein. Among tens of thousands of distinct CDR3 sequences, about 18% were seen once, and the ten largest hold 2.8%. The CDR3 runs to 14 residues. CDR1 MNHEY and CDR2 SVGEGT come from the germline V gene. With 7 bases removed from V and 4 bases from J, the gap between germline ends came to 13 bases. The data originate from a study of low-dose radiotherapy and immunotherapy resistance in tumors.

Specimen: PBMCs, collected before treatment. This receptor was obtained from a male donor with prostate cancer. This chain joins TRBV6-2 or TRBV6-3 and TRBJ2-2; perhaps D is TRBD1 or TRBD2 (5 bases each). CDR3 protein: CASTRGPGTGELFF. CDR3 DNA sequence: TGTGCCAGCACCCGGGGACCGGGCACCGGGGAGCTGTTTTTT.